This TCR beta chain was sequenced in a study of blood T cells in healthy people across ages. PCR was performed a second time for about 7 to 12 cycles using a sample-barcoded 5' primer and a J-beta primer mix. TCRdb re-analysed the 5' RACE reads in MiXCR, keeping a single row per CDR3 protein. Here the sample spans about 1.8 million distinct CDR3 sequences, around 50% being singletons. Germline V gene data show CDR1 as SEHNR and CDR2 as FQNEAQ (reference sequence). The V and J ends lost 2 bases and 4 bases respectively, with 6 bases between them. The CDR3 has 13 residues. The sequenced material came from blood. V and J are TRBV7-9 and TRBJ1-3; D unresolved. This sequence originates from a woman aged 40 to 50 in good health. The CDR3 region has the DNA TGTGCCAGCAGCTTATCCGAGGGAAACACCATATATTTT. It is translated as CASSLSEGNTIYF.